This T cell receptor beta chain was identified in a study of blood T cell repertoires in COVID-19 (dated by TCRdb to the early 2020s). About the full investigation: The collaborator samples originated in the United States, Italy and Spain and spanned the acute and convalescent phases of COVID-19. Deeply sampled blood TCRbeta repertoires from subjects exposed to, actively infected with, or recovered from COVID-19 were included in the dataset. The prospective study material was composed of cDNA or gDNA derived from T cells, B-cell-depleted T cells, or PBMCs. Sample metadata almost always included a de-identified subject ID, COVID-19 status, age in years and sex. Samples were obtained from the ongoing ImmuneRACE study (first 160 participants) and from 1,254 subjects provided by 6 global collaborators. Where available, HLA class I and class II types were obtained from metadata supplied by the sample provider rather than from assay-based typing. The repertoires were released in a freely available public database meant as a resource for research on the immune response to SARS-CoV-2.

What the authors observed across the whole study: How much clinical and demographic metadata was included differed by source and by participant, and the metadata was provided uncurated.

Each collaborating institution followed its own protocols to collect whole blood in K2EDTA tubes. For TCRbeta analysis, collaborator samples were shipped as frozen whole blood, as isolated PBMCs, or as DNA extracted from either sample type. TCRbeta CDR3 regions were amplified from genomic DNA using the immunoSEQ Assay, a bias-controlled multiplex PCR. The original methods were these. Nucleated cell counts per sample were estimated from amplification of reference gene primers within the assay. Sequence reads were collapsed and filtered to measure the absolute abundance of every unique TCRbeta CDR3 rearrangement. For each sample, productive Simpson clonality was calculated by taking the square root of Simpson's diversity index across productive rearrangements. TCRdb mirrors the immuneACCESS table, restricted to in-frame sequences. Some clones are absent from its copies; in checked studies, under half trace to an unresolved V gene, and the reason for the others is unknown. The DNA gave D and trimming, while V, J and clone size come from that table. The sample data list 50,000 or so clones, and roughly 86% of these were observed just once. Roughly 2.1% of the sample belongs to the ten largest clones.

This clone was counted once. What antigen it recognizes has not been identified. Nothing much larger sits one base from this clone, and base qualities are not available. Cut back by 1 base and 11 bases, the V and J ends lie 14 bases apart. From the germline V gene, CDR1 is MGHRA and CDR2 is YSYEKL. Measured from the cysteine to the phenylalanine, the CDR3 is 13 residues long. The retained sequence is limited to the CDR3, 39 bases, with the frame set at the first base. Specimen: peripheral blood. This TCR came from a woman aged 55-69 years with acute or convalescent COVID-19. The V and J genes are TRBV4-1 and TRBJ1-2; the D segment could be TRBD1, given 5 matching bases. The CDR3 protein sequence reads: CASSQAPAGRYTF. The base sequence is TGCGCCAGCAGCCAAGCCCCGGCAGGGAGGTACACCTTC.